These 26 T cell receptor beta chains came from one sample sequenced in a study of blood T cell repertoires in COVID-19. Profiling relied on immunoSEQ multiplex PCR, and the TCRdb table lists in-frame clones only, not all of them. Here the sample spans some 360,000 clones, 88% being singletons. The sequenced material came from PBMCs or T cells enriched from blood (not recorded which). The receptors shown here come from a woman aged 25 to 39 who had been exposed to COVID-19.

This rearrangement joins TRBV10-2 to TRBJ1-4; no clear D gene. This CDR3 region has 13 residues. Germline V gene lookup returns CDR1 WSHSY and CDR2 SAAADI. Deletions cut 6 bases from V and 7 bases from J, with 12 bases between. The CDR3 sequence: CASRVATGEKLFF. The CDR3 bases are TGCGCCAGCAGGGTCGCGACGGGTGAAAAACTGTTTTTT.

The rearrangement uses TRBV9 and TRBJ2-7; no firm D call. Germline V gives CDR1 SGDLS, CDR2 YYNGEE. Trimming took off 0 bases at V and 4 bases at J, with 11 bases between the two ends. The CDR3 is 14 amino acids. This CDR3 is CASSVGERVYEQYF. The CDR3 DNA sequence: TGTGCCAGCAGCGTAGGAGAGCGCGTATACGAGCAGTACTTC.

The chain has TRBV11-2 and TRBJ1-2; tentatively, D is TRBD1 (6 bases). The V end lost 2 bases, the J end lost 4 bases, and 8 bases lay between the germline ends. The CDR3 extends over 13 amino acids. Germline values: CDR1 SGHAT, CDR2 FQNNGV. For the CDR3, the DNA is TGTGCCAGCAGCTTAAGGACAGCCTATGGCTACACCTTC. Protein sequence: CASSLRTAYGYTF. Variable domain in full (rest from reference TRBV11-2 and TRBJ1-2): EAGVAQSPRYKIIEKRQSVAFWCNPISGHATLYWYQQILGQGPKLLIQFQNNGVVDDSQLPKDRFSAERLKGVDSTLKIQPAKLEDSAVYLCASSLRTAYGYTFGSGTRLTVV.

The chain links TRBV11-3 to TRBJ2-4; D gene uncertain. CDR3 length: 14 amino acids. Germline CDR1 and CDR2: SGHNT and YENEEA. V was cut by 1 base and J by 6 bases, with 10 bases left in between. The CDR3 spells CASSLVAGPNIQYF. CDR3 DNA sequence: TGTGCCAGCAGCTTAGTTGCAGGCCCAAACATTCAGTACTTC.

V usage is TRBV27 and J usage is TRBJ2-3; D is perhaps TRBD1 (6 bases). Germline-derived CDR1 and CDR2 are MNHEY and SMNVEV (reference sequence). V was clipped by 4 bases and J by 6 bases, with 26 bases between them. The CDR3 covers 18 residues. The CDR3 DNA follows: TGTGCCAGCAGTTCGCCGAGGCCACGAGCTGGGCAGGGGGATACGCAGTATTTT. Translation gives CASSSPRPRAGQGDTQYF.

The chain recombines TRBV7-8 with TRBJ2-2; TRBD2 agrees at 13 bases. CDR1 is SGHVS and CDR2 is FQNEAQ in the germline V gene. The CDR3 extends over 14 amino acids. After removal of 6 bases from V and 7 bases from J, the junction contained 2 bases not matched to a gene. CDR3 nucleotides: TGTGCCAGCAGACGACTAGCGGGAGGCGGGGAGCTGTTTTTT. As protein: CASRRLAGGGELFF.

This clone has just a few counts. The chain is built from TRBV3-1 (or the pseudogene TRBV3-2) and TRBJ1-2, with no clear D. This CDR3 region has 13 residues. Trimming stripped 0 bases from V and 5 bases from J, with 7 bases between. Germline V gene lookup returns CDR1 LGHDT and CDR2 YNNKEL (reference sequence). In nucleotides, the CDR3 is TGTGCCAGCAGCCAAGATCGAGGGTATGGCTACACCTTC. Its protein product is CASSQDRGYGYTF.

The V and J genes are TRBV6-5 and TRBJ1-5; 9 bases fit TRBD1. The CDR3 has 14 residues. Germline values: CDR1 MNHEY, CDR2 SVGAGI. The V segment lost 5 bases and the J segment 7 bases; nucleotides outside the gene matches: 6. This CDR3 is CASSLGQGGQPQHF. In DNA form, the CDR3 reads TGTGCCAGCAGTCTGGGACAGGGAGGGCAGCCCCAGCATTTT.

This clone was recorded only once. The CDR3 DNA follows: TGTGCCAGCAGTTCTGAAGAGGGTCAGCCCCAGCATTTT. Encoded protein: CASSSEEGQPQHF. The chain joins TRBV27 to TRBJ1-5; D ambiguous. The CDR3 contains 13 residues. The germline V gene encodes CDR1 MNHEY and CDR2 SMNVEV (reference sequence). The V and J ends lost 4 bases and 6 bases respectively, with 10 bases between them.

The chain carries TRBV27 and TRBJ1-4, with TRBD1 matching over 10 bases. The CDR3 totals 20 residues. Unmatched junction bases numbered 13, after V lost 3 bases and J lost 0 bases. Looked up from germline, CDR1 is MNHEY and CDR2 is SMNVEV (reference sequence). CDR3 protein: CASSFLPRDRGATTNEKLFF. The DNA for the CDR3 is TGTGCCAGCAGTTTTCTCCCCCGGGACAGGGGAGCCACAACTAATGAAAAACTGTTTTTT.

The chain uses TRBV3-1 (or the pseudogene TRBV3-2) and TRBJ1-1; the match to TRBD1 covers 7 bases. V was clipped by 4 bases and J by 4 bases; unmatched bases: 6. Germline lookup yields CDR1 LGHDT and CDR2 YNNKEL (reference sequence). The CDR3 is 14 residues long. The CDR3: CASSPSQGVTEAFF. The CDR3 coding sequence is TGTGCCAGCAGCCCGAGCCAGGGGGTCACTGAAGCTTTCTTT.

The V gene is TRBV2, the J gene TRBJ1-6; D remains ambiguous. V dropped 1 base and J dropped 10 bases, with 14 bases sitting between them. This CDR3 is built from 15 residues. Germline CDR1 and CDR2: SNHLY and FYNNEI. The chain's CDR3 is CASSEGGSGESPLHF. CDR3 bases: TGTGCCAGCAGTGAAGGCGGGTCCGGGGAGTCACCCCTCCACTTT. The full variable domain, with the rest looked up from reference TRBV2 and TRBJ1-6, is EPEVTQTPSHQVTQMGQEVILRCVPISNHLYFYWYRQILGQKVEFLVSFYNNEISEKSEIFDDQFSVERPDGSNFTLKIRSTKLEDSAMYFCASSEGGSGESPLHFGNGTRLTVT.

The chain carries TRBV30 and TRBJ2-3; 7 nucleotides agree with TRBD1. Germline CDR1 and CDR2: GTSNPN and SVGIG (reference sequence). The CDR3 contains 18 residues. The trim removed 3 bases at V and 1 base at J, leaving 16 bases unmatched. Here the CDR3 reads CAWSPKVQGVGRTDTQYF. The CDR3 DNA reads TGTGCCTGGAGCCCGAAAGTCCAGGGGGTAGGACGCACAGATACGCAGTATTTT.

The chain couples TRBV28 to TRBJ2-3; 9 nucleotides align to TRBD2. CDR3 size: 16 residues. V dropped 5 bases and J dropped 5; count of bases not matched to a gene: 11. Germline V gene data show CDR1 as MDHEN and CDR2 as SYDVKM. CDR3 nucleotide sequence: TGTGCCAGCAGTCATGGTGTAGCGGGAGTGGGAGATACGCAGTATTTT. It is translated as CASSHGVAGVGDTQYF.

This clone came up once. The V gene is TRBV20-1, the J gene TRBJ2-1, with a weak D call TRBD2 (5 bases). V gave up 3 bases and J gave up 3 bases, with 9 bases separating them. The germline V gene encodes CDR1 DFQATT and CDR2 SNEGSKA (reference sequence). CDR3 length: 13 amino acids. CDR3 sequence: CSASGSGYNEQFF. The CDR3 nucleotides are TGCAGTGCTAGTGGGAGTGGCTACAATGAGCAGTTCTTC.

This sequence joins TRBV30 and TRBJ1-6; D is undetermined. Per the germline V gene, CDR1 is GTSNPN and CDR2 is SVGIG (reference sequence). The CDR3 is made up of 12 amino acids. Trimming cost V 4 bases and J 6 bases, with 7 bases left between them. The CDR3 DNA follows: TGTGCCTGGAAGGAGGTTAATTCACCCCTCCACTTT. It codes for CAWKEVNSPLHF.

The V call is TRBV7-9, the J call TRBJ2-1; 7 nucleotides agree with TRBD2. Germline-derived CDR1 and CDR2 are SEHNR and FQNEAQ (reference sequence). The J segment lost 7 bases and the V segment lost 10 bases, leaving 16 bases of the junction unmatched. The length of the CDR3 is 15 residues. The CDR3 sequence is CATQREGGSTNEQFF. The CDR3 nucleotides are TGTGCCACACAGCGCGAGGGCGGGAGCACGAATGAGCAGTTCTTC.

V usage is TRBV30 and J usage is TRBJ1-1; D not resolved. The CDR3 extends over 15 amino acids. CDR1 is GTSNPN and CDR2 is SVGIG in the germline V gene (reference sequence). V lost 3 bases to trimming and J lost 4 bases, with 18 bases between them. The CDR3 is CAWRATPWRSTEAFF. CDR3 coding DNA: TGTGCCTGGAGAGCTACGCCCTGGAGGTCCACTGAAGCTTTCTTT. Full variable domain (remainder filled in from reference TRBV30 and TRBJ1-1): SQTIHQWPATLVQPVGSPLSLECTVEGTSNPNLYWYRQAAGRGLQLLFYSVGIGQISSEVPQNLSASRPQDRQFILSSKKLLLSDSGFYLCAWRATPWRSTEAFFGQGTRLTVV.

V and J are TRBV5-1 and TRBJ2-4; TRBD1 is a possible D gene (5 bases). The CDR3 extends over 15 amino acids. V lost 0 bases and J 2 bases, leaving 9 bases between the germline ends. CDR1 and CDR2 (germline): SGHRS, YFSETQ. In DNA, the CDR3 is TGCGCCAGCAGCTTGGAGGGGCCCCCCAAAAACATTCAGTACTTC. Amino acids: CASSLEGPPKNIQYF.

The chain carries TRBV21-1 and TRBJ1-1; the D call of TRBD1 is as the table states it, not checked on the DNA. TRBV21-1 is listed as a pseudogene. The CDR3 runs to 19 residues. DNA of the CDR3: TGTGCCAGCAGCAAAGGGGCCGACAGGGGGGGCGAGTGGAACACTGAAGCTTTCTTT. Protein sequence: CASSKGADRGGEWNTEAFF.

The chain uses TRBV30 and TRBJ1-1; unclear D gene. Trimming shortened V by 3 bases and J by 0 bases, and 8 bases separated the two germline ends. CDR3 length equals 13 residues. Germline V gene data show CDR1 as GTSNPN and CDR2 as SVGIG (reference sequence). CDR3 sequence: CAWSPGLNTEAFF. Written as DNA, the CDR3 is TGTGCCTGGAGCCCCGGGTTGAACACTGAAGCTTTCTTT.

The chain recombines TRBV14 with TRBJ2-7, with a tentative D call TRBD1 (6 bases). The CDR3 consists of 14 residues. The V end was cut by 0 bases, the J end by 7 bases, with 13 bases between. Germline V gene lookup returns CDR1 SGHDN and CDR2 FVKESK. The CDR3 is CASSQEQGLGEQYF. CDR3 nucleotides: TGTGCCAGCAGCCAAGAACAGGGTCTAGGGGAGCAGTACTTC.

The genes are TRBV29-1 and TRBJ2-7; 7 nucleotides line up with TRBD1. The CDR3 covers 12 residues. Germline-derived CDR1 and CDR2 are SQVTM and ANQGSEA. With V trimmed by 3 bases and J by 7 bases, 6 bases remained unmatched. The CDR3, as DNA: TGCAGCGTTGATAAGGGGGCGAAGGAGCAGTACTTC. Translated, it gives CSVDKGAKEQYF.

This chain connects TRBV5-1 to TRBJ1-4; D is ambiguous. The CDR3 is made up of 15 amino acids. Germline CDR1 and CDR2: SGHRS and YFSETQ. V was trimmed by 4 bases and J by 8 bases, leaving 18 bases between them. CDR3 in DNA: TGCGCCAGCAGCAAGTTTGGGCAGCTTGAGGAAAAACTGTTTTTT. This sequence encodes CASSKFGQLEEKLFF.

The V and J genes are TRBV7-9 and TRBJ1-4, with D perhaps TRBD1 (6 bases). This CDR3 comprises 16 residues. Trimming left V 5 bases short and J 5 bases short, with 18 bases between. Germline V gene data show CDR1 as SEHNR and CDR2 as FQNEAQ (reference sequence). CDR3 in amino acids: CASSGTLGGANEKLFF. The DNA of the CDR3 is TGTGCCAGCAGCGGAACCCTAGGGGGGGCAAATGAAAAACTGTTTTTT. Together with reference TRBV7-9 and TRBJ1-4, the CDR3 gives the full variable domain: DTGVSQNPRHKITKRGQNVTFRCDPISEHNRLYWYRQTLGQGPEFLTYFQNEAQLEKSRLLSDRFSAERPKGSFSTLEIQRTEQGDSAMYLCASSGTLGGANEKLFFGSGTQLSVL.

V is TRBV19 and J is TRBJ2-7; D remains unclear. Deletions cut 3 bases from V and 0 bases from J, with 12 bases between. The length of the CDR3 is 15 residues. Germline V gives CDR1 LNHDA, CDR2 SQIVND (reference sequence). CDR3 sequence: CASSMGLPPSYEQYF. The CDR3 DNA follows: TGTGCCAGTAGTATGGGCCTGCCTCCCTCCTACGAGCAGTACTTC. The complete variable domain, with remaining parts taken from reference TRBV19 and TRBJ2-7, reads DGGITQSPKYLFRKEGQNVTLSCEQNLNHDAMYWYRQDPGQGLRLIYYSQIVNDFQKGDIAEGYSVSREKKESFPLTVTSAQKNPTAFYLCASSMGLPPSYEQYFGPGTRLTVT.